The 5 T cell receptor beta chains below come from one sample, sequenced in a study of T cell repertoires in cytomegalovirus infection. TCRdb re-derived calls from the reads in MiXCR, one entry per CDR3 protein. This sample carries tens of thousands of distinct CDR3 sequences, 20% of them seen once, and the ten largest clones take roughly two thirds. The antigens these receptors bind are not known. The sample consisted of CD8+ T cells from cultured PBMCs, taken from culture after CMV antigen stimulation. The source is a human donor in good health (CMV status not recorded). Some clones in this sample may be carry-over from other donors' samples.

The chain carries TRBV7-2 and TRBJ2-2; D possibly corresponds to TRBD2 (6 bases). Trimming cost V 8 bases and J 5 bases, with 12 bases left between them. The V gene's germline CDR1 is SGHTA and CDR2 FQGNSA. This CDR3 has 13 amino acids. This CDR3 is CASGPRGTGELFF. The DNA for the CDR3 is TGTGCCAGCGGCCCTCGGGGGACCGGGGAGCTGTTTTTT.

This CDR3 is CASSLSRGLRTEGYTF. As DNA, the CDR3 is TGTGCCAGCAGTTTATCACGGGGGTTAAGGACAGAGGGCTACACCTTC. This chain connects TRBV12-3 or TRBV12-4 to TRBJ1-2, with D possibly matching TRBD1 (6 bases). CDR3 length equals 16 residues. V dropped 2 bases and J dropped 8 bases, with 21 bases sitting between them.

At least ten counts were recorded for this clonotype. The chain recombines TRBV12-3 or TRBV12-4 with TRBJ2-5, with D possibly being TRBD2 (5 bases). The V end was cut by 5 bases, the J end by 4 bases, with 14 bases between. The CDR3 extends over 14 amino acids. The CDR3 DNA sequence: TGTGCCAGCAGTCCAGAGACAAGCGGAGAGACCCAGTACTTC. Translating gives CASSPETSGETQYF.

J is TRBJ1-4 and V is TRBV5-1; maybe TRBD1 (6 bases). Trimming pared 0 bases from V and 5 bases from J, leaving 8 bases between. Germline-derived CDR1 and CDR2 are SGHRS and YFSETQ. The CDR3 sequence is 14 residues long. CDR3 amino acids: CASSLEGENEKLFF. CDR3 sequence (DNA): TGCGCCAGCAGCTTGGAGGGGGAGAATGAAAAACTGTTTTTT.

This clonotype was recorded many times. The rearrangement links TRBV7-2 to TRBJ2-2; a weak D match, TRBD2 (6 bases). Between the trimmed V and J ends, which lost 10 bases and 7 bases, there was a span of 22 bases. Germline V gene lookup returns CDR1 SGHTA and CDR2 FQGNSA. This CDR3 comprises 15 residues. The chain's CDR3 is CATPGPGVGSGELFF. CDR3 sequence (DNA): TGTGCCACCCCTGGCCCGGGAGTAGGTAGCGGGGAGCTGTTTTTT.